This T cell receptor beta chain is from a study of CD8+CD57+ T cells in acquired aplastic anemia. Study at large: Sorted CD4+ and CD8+ cell DNA averaged about 3.5 ug.

Losses at the gene ends were 6 bases for V and 2 bases for J; bases not matched to a gene: 7. CDR1 and CDR2 (germline): MGHDK, SYGVNS. CDR3 length: 14 residues. Genomic DNA, serving as template, underwent TCR beta VDJ and CDR3 profiling. TCRdb passed the reads through MiXCR, listing each CDR3 protein once. Among 100,000 to 150,000 distinct CDR3 sequences listed, more than 40% were seen once. The rearrangement links TRBV25-1 to TRBJ2-7; 7 bases fit TRBD1. The material sequenced was sorted CD4+, CD8+, or CD8+CD57+ T cells (not recorded which) from PBMCs. The source of this sequence is a human donor in good health, serving as a control. For the CDR3, the DNA is TGTGCCAGCAGCGCTGGGACAGCTACCTACGAGCAGTACTTC. Amino acids: CASSAGTATYEQYF.